This T cell receptor beta chain was retrieved from a study of blood T cell repertoires in COVID-19. Study-level information: The samples span acute and convalescent COVID-19 from the United States, Italy and Spain. T cells, B-cell-depleted T cells, or PBMCs provided the cDNA or gDNA that served as material.

Assay used: immunoSEQ multiplex PCR; TCRdb lists only in-frame clones, some missing. The sample has roughly 250,000 clones; 88% are singletons. Participants, about 18 to 90 years old, spanned about two dozen US areas. Participant-given clinical history determined each cohort assignment. Germline V gives CDR1 SGHVS, CDR2 FQNEAQ. V lost 2 bases, J lost 1 base, and 9 bases lay in between. The CDR3 has 14 residues. Source material: PBMCs or T cells enriched from blood (not recorded which). This clonotype was obtained from a woman aged 40 to 50 with acute COVID-19. The genes are TRBV7-8 and TRBJ2-7; no reliable D call. Here the CDR3 reads CASSLSLSSYEQYF. The DNA of the CDR3 is TGTGCCAGCAGCTTAAGTCTATCTTCCTACGAGCAGTACTTC.